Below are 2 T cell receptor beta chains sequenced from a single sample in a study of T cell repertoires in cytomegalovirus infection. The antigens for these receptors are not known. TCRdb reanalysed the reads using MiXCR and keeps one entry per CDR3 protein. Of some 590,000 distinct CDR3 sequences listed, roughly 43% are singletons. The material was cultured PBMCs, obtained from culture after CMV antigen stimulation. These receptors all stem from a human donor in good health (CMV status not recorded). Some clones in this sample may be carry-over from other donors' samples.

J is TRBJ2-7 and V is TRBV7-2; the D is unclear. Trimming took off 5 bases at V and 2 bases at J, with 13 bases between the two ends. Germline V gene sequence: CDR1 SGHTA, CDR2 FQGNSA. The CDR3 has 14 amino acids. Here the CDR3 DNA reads TGTGCCAGCAGCCCCAGGCCCCGGGCCTACGAGCAGTACTTC. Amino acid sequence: CASSPRPRAYEQYF.

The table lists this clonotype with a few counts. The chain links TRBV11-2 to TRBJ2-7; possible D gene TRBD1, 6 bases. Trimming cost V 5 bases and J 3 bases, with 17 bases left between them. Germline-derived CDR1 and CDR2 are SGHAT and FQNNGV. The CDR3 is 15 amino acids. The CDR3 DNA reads TGTGCCAGCAGCCCCCCGGAGCAGACAGGCTACGAGCAGTACTTC. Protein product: CASSPPEQTGYEQYF.